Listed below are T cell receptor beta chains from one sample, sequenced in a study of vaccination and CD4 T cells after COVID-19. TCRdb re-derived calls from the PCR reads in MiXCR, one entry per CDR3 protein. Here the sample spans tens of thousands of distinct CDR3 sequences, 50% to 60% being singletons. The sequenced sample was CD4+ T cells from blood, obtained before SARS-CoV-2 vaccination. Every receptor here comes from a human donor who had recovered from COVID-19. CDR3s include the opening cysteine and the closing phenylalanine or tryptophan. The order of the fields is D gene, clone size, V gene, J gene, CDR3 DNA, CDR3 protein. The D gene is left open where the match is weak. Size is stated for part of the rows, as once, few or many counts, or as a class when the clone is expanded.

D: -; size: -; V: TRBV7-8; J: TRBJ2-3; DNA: TGTGCCAGCAGCTTTTGGGATACGCAGTATTTT; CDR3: CASSFWDTQYF
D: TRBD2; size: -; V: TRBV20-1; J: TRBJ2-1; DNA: TGCAGTGCGGAGGGACTAGCGGGAGGGCCTGAGCAGTTCTTC; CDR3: CSAEGLAGGPEQFF
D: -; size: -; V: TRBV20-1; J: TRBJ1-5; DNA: TGCAGTGCTCTAACCAATCCCCAGCCCCAGCATTTT; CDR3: CSALTNPQPQHF
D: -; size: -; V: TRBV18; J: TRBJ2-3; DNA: TGTGCCAGCTCACCACCAACGGCTGCCGATACGCAGTATTTT; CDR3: CASSPPTAADTQYF
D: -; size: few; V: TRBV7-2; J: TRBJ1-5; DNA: TGTGCCAGCAGCTTTGGGGTGAGCAATCAGCCCCAGCATTTT; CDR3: CASSFGVSNQPQHF
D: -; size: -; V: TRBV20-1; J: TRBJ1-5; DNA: TGCAGTGCTAGGGGGTCCCGGGCCCGCAATCAGCCCCAGCATTTT; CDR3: CSARGSRARNQPQHF
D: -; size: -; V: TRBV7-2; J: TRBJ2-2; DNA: TGTGCCAGCAGCTTCAGGGGTTCCGCGAACACCGGGGAGCTGTTTTTT; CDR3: CASSFRGSANTGELFF
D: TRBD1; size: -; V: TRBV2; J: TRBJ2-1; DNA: TGTGCCAGCAGGCCGGGACAGGTCTACAATGAGCAGTTCTTC; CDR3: CASRPGQVYNEQFF
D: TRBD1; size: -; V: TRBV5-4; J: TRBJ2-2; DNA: TGTGCCAGCAGCAAGACAGGGAAGACCCTCGGGGAGCTGTTTTTT; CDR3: CASSKTGKTLGELFF
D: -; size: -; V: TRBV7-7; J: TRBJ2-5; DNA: TGTGCCAGCAGCTCAACCATGACCGGGCTTGGAGAGACCCAGTACTTC; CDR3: CASSSTMTGLGETQYF
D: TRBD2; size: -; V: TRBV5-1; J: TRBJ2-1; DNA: TGCGCCAGCAGCTTGGGCCAGGGCGCGGGAGGGCCCAGGGATGAGCAGTTCTTC; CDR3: CASSLGQGAGGPRDEQFF